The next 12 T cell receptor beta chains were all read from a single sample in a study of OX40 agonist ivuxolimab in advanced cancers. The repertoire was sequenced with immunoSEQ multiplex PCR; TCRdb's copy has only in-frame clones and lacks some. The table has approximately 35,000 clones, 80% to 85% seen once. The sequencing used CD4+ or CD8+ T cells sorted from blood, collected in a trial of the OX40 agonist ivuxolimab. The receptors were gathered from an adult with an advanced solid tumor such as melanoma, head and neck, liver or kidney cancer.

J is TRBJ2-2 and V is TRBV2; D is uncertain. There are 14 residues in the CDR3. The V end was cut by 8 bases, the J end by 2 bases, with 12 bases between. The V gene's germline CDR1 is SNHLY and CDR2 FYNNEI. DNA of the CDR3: TGTGCCAGCGGGGTGGAGAAAAACACCGGGGAGCTGTTTTTT. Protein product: CASGVEKNTGELFF. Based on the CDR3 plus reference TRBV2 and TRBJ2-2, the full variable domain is EPEVTQTPSHQVTQMGQEVILRCVPISNHLYFYWYRQILGQKVEFLVSFYNNEISEKSEIFDDQFSVERPDGSNFTLKIRSTKLEDSAMYFCASGVEKNTGELFFGEGSRLTVL.

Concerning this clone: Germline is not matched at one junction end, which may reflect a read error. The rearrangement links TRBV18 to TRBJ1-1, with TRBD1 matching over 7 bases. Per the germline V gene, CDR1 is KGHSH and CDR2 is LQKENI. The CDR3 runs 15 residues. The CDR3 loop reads CASSPYTGVTTEASF. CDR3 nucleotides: TGTGCCAGCTCACCGTACACAGGGGTCACCACTGAAGCTTCCTTT.

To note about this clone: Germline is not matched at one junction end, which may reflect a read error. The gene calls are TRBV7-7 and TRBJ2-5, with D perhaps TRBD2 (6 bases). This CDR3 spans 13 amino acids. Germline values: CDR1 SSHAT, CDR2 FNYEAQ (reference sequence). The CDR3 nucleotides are TGTGCTAGCAGCGTGGGACTCCAAGAGACCCAGTACTTC. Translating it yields CASSVGLQETQYF.

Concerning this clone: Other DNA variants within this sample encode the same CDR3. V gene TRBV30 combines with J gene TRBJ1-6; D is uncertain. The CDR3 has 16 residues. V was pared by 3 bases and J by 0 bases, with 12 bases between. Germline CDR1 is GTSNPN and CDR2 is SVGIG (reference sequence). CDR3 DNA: TGTGCCTGGAGCGGCGACCTAAGCTCCTATAATTCACCCCTCCACTTT. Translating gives CAWSGDLSSYNSPLHF.

CDR3 sequence: CASSLVGVGNQPQHF. The DNA of the CDR3 is TGTGCCAGCAGCTTAGTTGGGGTGGGAAATCAGCCCCAGCATTTT. This sequence joins TRBV7-2 and TRBJ1-5; D gene ambiguous. The CDR3 consists of 15 residues. Germline assignment: CDR1 SGHTA and CDR2 FQGNSA. Trimming took off 1 base at V and 4 bases at J, with 11 bases between the two ends.

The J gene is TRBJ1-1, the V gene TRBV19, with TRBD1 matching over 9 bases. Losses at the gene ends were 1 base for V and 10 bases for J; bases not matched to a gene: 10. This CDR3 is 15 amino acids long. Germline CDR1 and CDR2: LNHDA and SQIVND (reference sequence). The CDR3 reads CASSIVTGGGLRAFF. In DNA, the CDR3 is TGTGCCAGTAGTATAGTGACAGGGGGTGGACTTCGAGCTTTCTTT.

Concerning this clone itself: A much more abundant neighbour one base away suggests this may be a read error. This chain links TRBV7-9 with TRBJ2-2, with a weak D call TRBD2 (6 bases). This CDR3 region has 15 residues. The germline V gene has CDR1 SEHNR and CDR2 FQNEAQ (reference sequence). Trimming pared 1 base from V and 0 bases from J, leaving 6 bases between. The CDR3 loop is CASSLGGANTGELFF. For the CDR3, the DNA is TGTGCCAGCAGCTTAGGGGGGGCGAACACCGGGGAGCTGTTTTTT.

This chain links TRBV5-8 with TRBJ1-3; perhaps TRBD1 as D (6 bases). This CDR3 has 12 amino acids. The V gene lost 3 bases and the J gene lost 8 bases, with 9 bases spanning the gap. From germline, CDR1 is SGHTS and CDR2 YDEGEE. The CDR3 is CASSSGVHTIYF. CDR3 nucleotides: TGTGCCAGCAGCTCAGGGGTACACACCATATATTTT.

The CDR3 nucleotides are TGTGCCAGCAGTGAGGGGCGGTCTAATGAAAAACTGTTTTTT. Its translation is CASSEGRSNEKLFF. The V gene is TRBV6-1, the J gene TRBJ1-4; D is possibly TRBD1 (5 bases). The CDR3 contains 14 residues. Germline V CDR1 and CDR2: MNHNS, SASEGT. With 3 bases removed from V and 3 bases from J, the gap between germline ends came to 8 bases.

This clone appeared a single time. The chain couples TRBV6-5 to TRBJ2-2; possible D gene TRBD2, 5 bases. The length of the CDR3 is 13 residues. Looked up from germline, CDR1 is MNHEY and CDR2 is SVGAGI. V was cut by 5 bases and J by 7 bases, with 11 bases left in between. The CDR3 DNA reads TGTGCCAGCAGTAGGGTCGGGGACGGGGAGCTGTTTTTT. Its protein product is CASSRVGDGELFF.

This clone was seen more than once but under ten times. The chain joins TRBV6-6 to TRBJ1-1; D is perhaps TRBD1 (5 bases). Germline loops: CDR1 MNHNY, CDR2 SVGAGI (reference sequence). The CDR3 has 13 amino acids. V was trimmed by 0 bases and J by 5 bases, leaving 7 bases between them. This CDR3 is CASSYSGVTEAFF. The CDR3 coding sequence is TGTGCCAGCAGTTACTCAGGGGTGACTGAAGCTTTCTTT.

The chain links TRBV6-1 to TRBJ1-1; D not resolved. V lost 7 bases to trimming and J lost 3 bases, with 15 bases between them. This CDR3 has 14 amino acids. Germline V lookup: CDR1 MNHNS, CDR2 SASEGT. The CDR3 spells CASTRGHGDTEAFF. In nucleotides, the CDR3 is TGTGCCAGCACCCGGGGTCACGGGGACACTGAAGCTTTCTTT.